This T cell receptor beta chain was sequenced in a study of blood T cell repertoires in COVID-19. About the study: Italy, Spain and the United States were the sources of the convalescent and acute COVID-19 samples. PBMCs, B-cell-depleted T cells, or T cells were the source of the cDNA or gDNA that made up the material.

Trimming at V came to 1 base and at J to 4 bases, leaving 1 base not matched to a gene. CDR3 size: 14 residues. CDR1 and CDR2 (germline): WNHNN, SYGVQD (reference sequence). TCRdb's copy holds only in-frame clones and misses some; the assay was immunoSEQ multiplex PCR. The table shows fewer than 350,000 clones, with 85% to 90% occurring only once. The specimen was peripheral blood. This TCR was sampled from a man aged 40-49 years with acute or convalescent COVID-19. The J gene is TRBJ2-3, the V gene TRBV10-1; the match to TRBD1 covers 8 bases. The CDR3 is CASSELTGADTQYF. The CDR3 bases are TGCGCCAGCAGTGAGTTGACAGGGGCAGATACGCAGTATTTT.